These 3 T cell receptor beta chains originate from one sample sequenced in a study of shared clonotypes between healthy human individuals. Libraries were prepared by immunoSEQ multiplex PCR; TCRdb keeps only in-frame clonotypes and omits some of them. The sample shows about 2,500,000 clones, around nine tenths of them seen only once. The sample comprised naive CD4+ T cells sorted from blood. Documented subset: CD45RA+ positively selected. The receptors here all came from a man between 18 and 35 years old in good health.

This chain connects TRBV5-1 to TRBJ1-2; tentative D call: TRBD1 (6 bases). Germline CDR1 and CDR2: SGHRS and YFSETQ. Trimming cost V 1 base and J 1 base, with 8 bases left between them. This CDR3 has 14 amino acids. In DNA, the CDR3 is TGCGCCAGCAGCTTGCACAGGGATAACTATGGCTACACCTTC. Its protein is CASSLHRDNYGYTF.

This chain joins TRBV2 and TRBJ2-7; perhaps TRBD2 as D (5 bases). The V gene's germline CDR1 is SNHLY and CDR2 FYNNEI. This CDR3 is built from 14 residues. The V end lost 1 base, the J end lost 5 bases, and 12 bases lay between the germline ends. In DNA, the CDR3 is TGTGCCAGCAGTGAAGAACTAGTTTCCCACGAGCAGTACTTC. Translating it yields CASSEELVSHEQYF.

The gene calls are TRBV30 and TRBJ2-3, with D possibly called TRBD1 or TRBD2 (5 bases each). The CDR3 loop spans 15 amino acids. Germline lookup yields CDR1 GTSNPN and CDR2 SVGIG (reference sequence). Between the trimmed V and J ends, which lost 0 bases and 0 bases, there was a span of 10 bases. CDR3 region: CAWSVWGLSTDTQYF. The CDR3 nucleotides read TGTGCCTGGAGTGTGTGGGGGTTAAGCACAGATACGCAGTATTTT.